The rows below give T cell receptor beta chains drawn from one sample of a study of cytomegalovirus exposure and HLA in healthy donors. TCRdb's table, derived via immunoSEQ multiplex PCR, lists solely in-frame clones and lacks some. The sample has about 130,000 clones; about 70% are singletons. The specimen sequenced was PBMCs. The receptors come from an older woman in good health and CMV-seropositive. Each CDR3 is given with its conserved first and last residue. The order of the fields is D gene, J gene, V gene, clone size, CDR3 DNA, CDR3 protein. A D gene is named only where the DNA matches it firmly. Clone size, where shown, is once, few, many, or a class for clones that have expanded.

>.|TRBJ1-1|TRBV11-2|.
TGTGCCAGCACCACAAAAGTCGGGGGGCGGACTGAAGCTTTCTTT
CASTTKVGGRTEAFF
>TRBD1|TRBJ1-1|TRBV30|.
TGTGCCTGGAACCCAGGACAGGGGAACACTGAAGCTTTCTTT
CAWNPGQGNTEAFF
>TRBD1|TRBJ1-1|TRBV18|few
TGTGCCAGCTCATCCGAGACAGGGTCCCCTGAAGCTTTCTTT
CASSSETGSPEAFF
>TRBD2|TRBJ2-3|TRBV7-2|.
TGTGCCAGCAGCTTAGGGGAGGGGAGAGATACGCAGTATTTT
CASSLGEGRDTQYF
>.|TRBJ1-1|TRBV6-6|.
TGTGCCGGCTCCCGCCAGGGTGAAGCTTTCTTT
CAGSRQGEAFF
>.|TRBJ2-2|TRBV5-4|.
TGTGCCAGCAGCTTGGCTCGCGCCAACACCGGGGAGCTGTTTTTT
CASSLARANTGELFF
>.|TRBJ1-1|TRBV4-3|.
TGCGCCAGCAGCCGAGAAAGGGGTCTGGGTGAAGCTTTCTTT
CASSRERGLGEAFF
>TRBD2|TRBJ2-3|TRBV5-1|.
TGCGCCAGCAGCTTGGGGACTAGCGGGGGGGCAGATACGCAGTATTTT
CASSLGTSGGADTQYF
>.|TRBJ1-3|TRBV7-6|.
TGTGCCAGCAGCTTAGCGGGACGGACAGTCTCTGGAAACACCATATATTTT
CASSLAGRTVSGNTIYF
>TRBD1|TRBJ2-7|TRBV5-6|.
TGTGCCAGCAGTAGACAGGGTTACGAGCAGTACTTC
CASSRQGYEQYF
>TRBD1|TRBJ2-2|TRBV29-1|.
TGCAGCGTTAGACAGGGGGCTCGCACCGGGGAGCTGTTTTTT
CSVRQGARTGELFF
>TRBD2|TRBJ2-3|TRBV19|.
TGTGCCAGTAGTATCGGTCCTAGCGGGGCCACAGATACGCAGTATTTT
CASSIGPSGATDTQYF
>.|TRBJ2-5|TRBV7-2|.
TGTGCCAGCAGCTTCGGGGTGGGGGAGACCCAGTACTTC
CASSFGVGETQYF
>TRBD2|TRBJ2-7|TRBV2|few
TGTGCCAGCAGTGGGGGGGGGAGTAAACTCTTC
CASSGGGSKLF
>TRBD1|TRBJ1-3|TRBV4-3|.
TGCGCCAGCAGCCAAGGGACAGGGGGCTTAAACACCATATATTTT
CASSQGTGGLNTIYF
>.|TRBJ1-1|TRBV4-2|few
TGTGCCAGCAGCCAAGGGCGTCCCCGGACAGCCACTGAAGCTTTCTTT
CASSQGRPRTATEAFF
>.|TRBJ1-3|TRBV10-3|once
TGTGCCATCAGTGAAGATCTAAAGGGGTATGCGGGAAACACCATATATTTT
CAISEDLKGYAGNTIYF
>TRBD2|TRBJ2-1|TRBV7-9|.
TGTGCCAGCAGCCCCCCCGGGACTAGCGGGACGGGTGAGCAGTTCTTC
CASSPPGTSGTGEQFF
>TRBD1|TRBJ1-4|TRBV15|.
TGTGCCACCAACCCGGGACAGGAGAATGAAAAACTGTTTTTT
CATNPGQENEKLFF
>.|TRBJ1-1|TRBV6-5|few
TGTGCCAGCAGGCCCCGCGATATGAACACTGAAGCTTTCTTT
CASRPRDMNTEAFF
>.|TRBJ1-1|TRBV6-5|.
TGTGCCAGCAGCGACCCGGACTCTGAAGCTTTCTTT
CASSDPDSEAFF
>.|TRBJ1-5|TRBV6-5|.
TGTGCCAGCAGTTACTCTATAAATAGCAATCAGCCCCAGCATTTT
CASSYSINSNQPQHF
>TRBD2|TRBJ2-6|TRBV25-1|.
TGTGCCAGCAGTGACGGCGGGCGGGGGGACGTCCTGACTTTC
CASSDGGRGDVLTF
>.|TRBJ2-1|TRBV2|.
TGTGCCAGCACTAAAGAAAAAGGGGCGAACAATGAGCAGTTCTTC
CASTKEKGANNEQFF
>TRBD1|TRBJ1-2|TRBV27|.
TGTGCCACCGGGACAGGTCGTTACTATGGCTACACCTTC
CATGTGRYYGYTF
>TRBD2|TRBJ2-2|TRBV5-1|few
TGCGCCAGCAGCTTAGAGACTAGCGGGAGTTCCGGGGAGCTGTTTTTT
CASSLETSGSSGELFF
>.|TRBJ2-5|TRBV27|.
TGTGCCAGCAGTCCTACGTCCCAGGGGTGGGAGACCCAGTACTTC
CASSPTSQGWETQYF
>TRBD2|TRBJ2-3|TRBV10-3|.
TGTGCCACTAAGCCGGGACTAGCGGGCTCCACAGATACGCAGTATTTT
CATKPGLAGSTDTQYF
>TRBD1|TRBJ2-5|TRBV19|.
TGTGCCAGTAGTTACAGGGGAGAGACCCAGTACTTC
CASSYRGETQYF
>.|TRBJ1-1|TRBV29-1|.
TGCAGCGTTGAGGCATATAACACTGAAGCTTTCTTT
CSVEAYNTEAFF
>.|TRBJ2-1|TRBV29-1|.
TGCAGCGTTGAGGCAGGGGTCCCCAATGAGCAGTTCTTC
CSVEAGVPNEQFF
>.|TRBJ2-3|TRBV30|once
TGTGCCTGGAGTGTCGACGGGTTTTCAGATACGCAGTATTTT
CAWSVDGFSDTQYF
>TRBD1|TRBJ1-5|TRBV6-6|.
TGTGCCAGCAGTCAGGACAGGGGTGGCAATCAGCCCCAGCATTTT
CASSQDRGGNQPQHF
>.|TRBJ1-4|TRBV5-8|.
TGTGCCAGCTCGGGGGACCCCAGTAACGAAAAACTGTTTTTT
CASSGDPSNEKLFF
>.|TRBJ2-5|TRBV7-2|.
TGTGCCAGCAGCTTAGCATCCCTGGAGACCCAGTACTTC
CASSLASLETQYF
>.|TRBJ2-5|TRBV7-9|.
TGTGCCAGCAGCTTCGGAGTGTTAGACAGACAAGAGACCCAGTACTTC
CASSFGVLDRQETQYF
>.|TRBJ1-1|TRBV5-1|.
TGCGCCAGCAGCTCGACAGGAATGAACACTGAAGCTTTCTTT
CASSSTGMNTEAFF
>TRBD1|TRBJ1-4|TRBV6-6|.
TGTGCCAGCACTCCGGGACAGGGCGTTGAAAAACTGTTTTTT
CASTPGQGVEKLFF
>TRBD2|TRBJ2-1|TRBV11-2|.
TGTGCCAGCACCCCGACTAGCGACTACAATGAGCAGTTCTTC
CASTPTSDYNEQFF
>TRBD1|TRBJ1-1|TRBV6-5|.
TGTGCCAGCAGTCACGACAGGGGTACGACTGAAGCTTTCTTT
CASSHDRGTTEAFF
>.|TRBJ1-1|TRBV18|.
TGTGCCAGCTCACTCCAGAACACTGAAGCTTTCTTT
CASSLQNTEAFF
>TRBD1|TRBJ1-2|TRBV19|.
TGTGCCAGCGAGCAGGGGGCTGGTGTAGGCTACACCTTC
CASEQGAGVGYTF
>TRBD1|TRBJ1-1|TRBV27|.
TGTGCCAGCAGAAGACAGGGGGCGGGCCCTGAGGGTGAAGCTTTCTTT
CASRRQGAGPEGEAFF
>TRBD2|TRBJ2-2|TRBV7-3|.
TGTGCCAGCAGCACCAGCGGGGGCAACACCGGGGAGCTGTTTTTT
CASSTSGGNTGELFF
>.|TRBJ2-5|TRBV2|.
TGTGCCAGCAGTGAGGGTCTAGCAGAGACCCAGTACTTC
CASSEGLAETQYF
>TRBD1|TRBJ1-1|TRBV29-1|.
TGCAGCGTAGAGACAGGGGACACTGAAGCTTTCTTT
CSVETGDTEAFF
>TRBD1|TRBJ1-2|TRBV5-4|.
TGTGCCAGCAGCCGGGACAGGGGCCCCTATGGCTACACCTTC
CASSRDRGPYGYTF
>.|TRBJ2-5|TRBV15|.
TGTGCCACCAGCAGAGATCCGGTTGCGGGCCAAGAGACCCAGTACTTC
CATSRDPVAGQETQYF
>TRBD1|TRBJ1-2|TRBV10-3|few
TGTGCCATCAGTGAGTCAGGGGGCGCTGGGTATGGCTACACCTTC
CAISESGGAGYGYTF
>TRBD2|TRBJ2-1|TRBV5-4|.
TGTGCCAGCAGCTCTACTAGCGGGGGGACTAACTACAATGAGCAGTTCTTC
CASSSTSGGTNYNEQFF
>TRBD1|TRBJ1-4|TRBV19|.
TGTGCCAGTAGCGGATACAGGGGTAATGAAAAACTGTTTTTT
CASSGYRGNEKLFF
>TRBD1|TRBJ1-2|TRBV28|.
TGTGCCAGCAGCCTGACAGGGATTAACTATGGCTACACCTTC
CASSLTGINYGYTF
>TRBD1|TRBJ1-3|TRBV19|.
TGTGCCAGTAGTATAGGAGGGGGCGCGAATGGAAACACCATATATTTT
CASSIGGGANGNTIYF